This T cell receptor beta chain was identified during a study of cytomegalovirus exposure and HLA in healthy donors. PCR primers comprised 60 Vbeta and 13 Jbeta primers. Produced via immunoSEQ multiplex PCR; TCRdb's table is partial and in-frame only. The sample lists 150,000 to 200,000 clones; over 65% were seen once. Sequencing used PBMCs. This sequence originates from a woman in her thirties or forties in good health and CMV-seropositive.

Here the CDR3 reads CASSLARRAEGYTF. DNA of the CDR3: TGTGCCAGCAGCTTAGCGCGCAGGGCAGAGGGCTACACCTTC. V is TRBV7-2 and J is TRBJ1-2; D might be TRBD1 (5 bases). Germline CDR1 is SGHTA and CDR2 is FQGNSA. This CDR3 comprises 14 residues. With 0 bases removed from V and 8 bases from J, the gap between germline ends came to 13 bases.